These 12 T cell receptor beta chains came from one sample sequenced in a study of T-cell reconstitution after alpha-beta-depleted transplantation in children. The library targeted TCRbeta and was prepared with unique molecular identifiers. TCRdb used MiXCR to reprocess the PCR reads, holding one entry per CDR3 protein. The sample holds 400,000 to 500,000 distinct CDR3 sequences; approximately 11% are singletons and the top ten take about 5%. The input for sequencing was PBMCs from the stem cell graft donor, taken from the stem cell graft. Receptor source: a human donor who donated a stem cell graft to a child with acute myeloid leukemia.

The sample holds many counts of this clonotype. V and J are TRBV21-1 and TRBJ1-2; TRBD1 is taken as the D call from the table, unchecked against the DNA. TRBV21-1 is flagged as a pseudogene. CDR3 size: 12 residues. The DNA of the CDR3 is TGTGCCAGCAGCAAAGAGGGGACTGGCTACACCTTC. Translated, it gives CASSKEGTGYTF.

The chain employs TRBV29-1 and TRBJ2-7; perhaps TRBD1 as D (6 bases). Germline CDR1 and CDR2: SQVTM and ANQGSEA. The CDR3 consists of 14 residues. Trimming took off 6 bases at V and 0 bases at J, with 15 bases between the two ends. The CDR3, as DNA: TGCAGCGTCGCACAGGGACGGGGCTCCTACGAGCAGTACTTC. This translates into CSVAQGRGSYEQYF.

The V and J genes are TRBV20-1 and TRBJ2-7, with 9 positions matching TRBD2. The germline V gene encodes CDR1 DFQATT and CDR2 SNEGSKA (reference sequence). This CDR3 contains 16 residues. V was pared by 2 bases and J by 2 bases, with 10 bases of the junction left unmatched. CDR3 sequence reads: CSARRRGLAGTYEQYF. The CDR3 nucleotides read TGCAGTGCTAGACGGAGGGGCCTAGCGGGGACCTACGAGCAGTACTTC.

The chain has TRBV7-2 and TRBJ2-7, with a possible D match to TRBD2 (6 bases). The length of the CDR3 is 16 residues. Deletions cut 2 bases from V and 0 bases from J, with 14 bases between. Germline V gene lookup returns CDR1 SGHTA and CDR2 FQGNSA. CDR3 in DNA: TGTGCCAGCAGCTTAAGTCGCGGGGCTAGCTCCTACGAGCAGTACTTC. Its translation is CASSLSRGASSYEQYF.

The chain joins TRBV30 to TRBJ2-1, with 8 bases lining up with TRBD2. The length of the CDR3 is 14 residues. Looked up from germline, CDR1 is GTSNPN and CDR2 is SVGIG (reference sequence). J lost 2 bases, V lost 4 bases, and 4 bases had no gene match. CDR3 sequence: CAWIGGDTYNEQFF. CDR3 DNA: TGTGCCTGGATCGGGGGGGACACCTACAATGAGCAGTTCTTC. Combining the CDR3 with reference TRBV30 and TRBJ2-1 gives the whole variable domain SQTIHQWPATLVQPVGSPLSLECTVEGTSNPNLYWYRQAAGRGLQLLFYSVGIGQISSEVPQNLSASRPQDRQFILSSKKLLLSDSGFYLCAWIGGDTYNEQFFGPGTRLTVL.

This chain uses TRBV7-9 with TRBJ2-3; D assignment may be TRBD1 or TRBD2 (5 bases each). The CDR3 contains 15 residues. V lost 7 bases to trimming and J lost 2 bases, with 16 bases between them. In germline, CDR1 is SEHNR, CDR2 FQNEAQ (reference sequence). The CDR3 region has the DNA TGTGCCAGCACCCCGGGGCAGGGCTCCACAGATACGCAGTATTTT. This encodes CASTPGQGSTDTQYF.

CDR3 DNA: TGCGCCAGCAGTGAGTCGAGTGGCGGGAGCTGGTACGAGCAGTACTTC. This codes for CASSESSGGSWYEQYF. The chain has TRBV10-2 and TRBJ2-7, with TRBD2 matching 7 bases. This CDR3 is built from 16 residues. Germline CDR1 reads WSHSY; CDR2 reads SAAADI. Germline trimming cut 0 bases from V and 4 bases from J; bases unmatched to any gene: 9.

This clonotype has a handful of counts. This chain connects TRBV13 to TRBJ2-7; D is possibly TRBD1 or TRBD2 (5 bases each). V lost 3 bases, J lost 9 bases, and 15 bases lay in between. The germline gives CDR1 PRHDT, CDR2 FYEKMQ (reference sequence). The CDR3 totals 13 residues. This chain's CDR3 is CASSFTGNRGQYF. DNA for the CDR3: TGTGCCAGCAGCTTTACAGGCAACCGGGGGCAGTACTTC.

This clonotype was detected ten times or more. The chain has TRBV20-1 and TRBJ2-3, with no clear D. CDR3 length: 10 residues. Trimming stripped 3 bases from V and 6 bases from J, with 4 bases between. Per germline, CDR1 DFQATT and CDR2 SNEGSKA (reference sequence). For the CDR3, the DNA is TGCAGTGCTAGTGGGGATACGCAGTATTTT. This sequence encodes CSASGDTQYF.

This clonotype was recorded a few times. The chain employs TRBV6-5 and TRBJ2-5, with TRBD2 matching over 11 bases. CDR3 length: 16 amino acids. The ends lost 4 bases at V and 5 bases at J; junction bases unmatched: 9. Germline CDR1 and CDR2: MNHEY and SVGAGI. The CDR3, as DNA: TGTGCCAGCAGTTCATGGGGACTAGCGGCAGGGGAGACCCAGTACTTC. It encodes CASSSWGLAAGETQYF.

Only a few counts were recorded for this clonotype. J is TRBJ2-5 and V is TRBV5-1; 10 positions agree with TRBD1. This CDR3 region has 16 residues. Germline loops: CDR1 SGHRS, CDR2 YFSETQ. With V trimmed by 1 base and J by 2 bases, 5 bases remained unmatched. The chain's CDR3 is CASSLFRDRGQETQYF. The CDR3 region has the DNA TGCGCCAGCAGCTTGTTCCGGGACAGGGGACAAGAGACCCAGTACTTC.

This clonotype was seen at least ten times. The chain employs TRBV10-3 and TRBJ2-5; D is tentatively TRBD1 or TRBD2 (5 bases each). Germline V lookup: CDR1 ENHRY, CDR2 SYGVKD. The V and J ends lost 6 bases and 1 base respectively, with 15 bases between them. This CDR3 is 15 amino acids long. The CDR3 sequence is CAISWDGNSQETQYF. In DNA form, the CDR3 reads TGTGCCATCAGCTGGGACGGGAACTCCCAAGAGACCCAGTACTTC.